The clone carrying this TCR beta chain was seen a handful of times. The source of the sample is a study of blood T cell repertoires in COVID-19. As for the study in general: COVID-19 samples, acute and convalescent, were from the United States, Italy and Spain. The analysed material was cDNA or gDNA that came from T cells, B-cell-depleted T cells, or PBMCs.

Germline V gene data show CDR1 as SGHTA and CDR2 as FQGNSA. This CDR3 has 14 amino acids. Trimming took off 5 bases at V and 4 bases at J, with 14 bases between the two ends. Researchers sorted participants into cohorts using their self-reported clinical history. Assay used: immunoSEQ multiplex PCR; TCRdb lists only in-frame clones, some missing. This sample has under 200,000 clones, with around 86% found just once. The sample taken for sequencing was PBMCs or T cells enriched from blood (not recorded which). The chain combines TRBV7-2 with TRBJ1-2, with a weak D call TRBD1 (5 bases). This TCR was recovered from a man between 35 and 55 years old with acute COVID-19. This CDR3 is CASSLKAGGYGYTF. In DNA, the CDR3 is TGTGCCAGCAGCCTCAAGGCGGGGGGCTATGGCTACACCTTC.